The T cell receptor beta chain described here comes from a study of blood T cell dynamics during melanoma immunotherapy. Produced via immunoSEQ multiplex PCR; TCRdb's table is partial and in-frame only. Of a few thousand clones listed, about nine tenths are singletons. From germline, CDR1 is GTSNPN and CDR2 SVGIG (reference sequence). The CDR3 covers 14 residues. The germline V and J ends were trimmed by 3 bases and 3 bases, with 15 bases remaining between them. As for time point: week 3, after first cycle of checkpoint inhibitor. This clonotype was obtained from a human donor with melanoma. This material consisted of blood, taken from a patient treated with checkpoint blockade. The rearrangement uses TRBV30 and TRBJ2-7, with D perhaps assigned TRBD1 or TRBD2 (5 bases each). The CDR3 reads CAWSRAPGGYEQYF. CDR3 DNA: TGTGCCTGGAGCCGGGCCCCTGGGGGCTACGAGCAGTACTTC.